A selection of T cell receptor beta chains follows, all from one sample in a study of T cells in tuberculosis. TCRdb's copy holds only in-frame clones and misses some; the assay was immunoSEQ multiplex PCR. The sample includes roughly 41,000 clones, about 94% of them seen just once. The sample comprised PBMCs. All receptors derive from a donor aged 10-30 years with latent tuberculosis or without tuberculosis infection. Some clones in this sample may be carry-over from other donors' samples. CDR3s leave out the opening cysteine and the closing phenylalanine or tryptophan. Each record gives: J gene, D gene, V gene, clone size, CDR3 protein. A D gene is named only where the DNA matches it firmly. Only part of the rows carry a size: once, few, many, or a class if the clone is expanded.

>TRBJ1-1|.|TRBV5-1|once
ASSLGRGGTEAF
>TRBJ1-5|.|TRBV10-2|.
ASSEWERTQH
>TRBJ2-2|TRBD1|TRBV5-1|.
ASSGTGNTGELF
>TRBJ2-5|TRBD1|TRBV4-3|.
ASSPDRTGQETQY
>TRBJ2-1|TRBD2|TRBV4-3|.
ASSQRYRWDYTSSYNEQF
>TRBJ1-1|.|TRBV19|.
ASSNTGNTEAF
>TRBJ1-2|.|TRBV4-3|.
ASSHHLVQGKGYGYT
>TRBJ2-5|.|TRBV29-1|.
SVEETRETQY
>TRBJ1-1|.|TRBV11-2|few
ASSTALTGMNTEAF
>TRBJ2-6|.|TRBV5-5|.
ASSETGANVLT
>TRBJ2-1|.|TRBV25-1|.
ASSRGQGLYNEQF
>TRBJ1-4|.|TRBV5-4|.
ASATMGKTEKLF
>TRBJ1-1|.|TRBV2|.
ASIYDRTNTEAF
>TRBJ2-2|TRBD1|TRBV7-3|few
ASSLGQGTGELF
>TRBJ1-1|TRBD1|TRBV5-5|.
ASSPPGGSNTEAF
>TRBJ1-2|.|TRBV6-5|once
ASSYDSDGYT
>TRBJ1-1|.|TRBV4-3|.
ASSQVLEVSGTEAF